The text below deals with one T cell receptor (beta chain). What it recognizes is unknown. Coverage ceases 3 residues before the CDR3 finishes, and the germline J gene fills in the end. CDR1 and CDR2 (germline): SGHRS, YFSETQ. The CDR3 consists of 15 residues. V gave up 5 bases and J gave up 3 bases, with 14 bases separating them. The method was immunoSEQ multiplex PCR; TCRdb's version includes in-frame clones alone and lacks a portion of them. This sample's table reports some 20,000 clones. The data originate from a study of T cells in women clearing cervical HPV infection. General study points: Unknown T-cell numbers per sample may underlie the richness differences. CIN3+ cases had significantly higher TCR repertoire richness than controls, but evenness did not differ.

MY09/MY11 PCR detected cervical HPV DNA; dot-blot assigned genotypes. This sequence joins TRBV5-1 and TRBJ2-2; D may be TRBD2 (6 bases). Source material: blood buffy coat. The receptor was derived from a woman between 18 and 69 years old with a cervical HPV16 infection that either progressed to CIN3+ or cleared (not recorded which). CDR3 region: CASRWAGIDTGELFF. The part of the CDR3 DNA that was read is TGCGCCAGCAGATGGGCGGGGATTGACACCGGGGAG.